This T cell receptor (beta chain) stems from a study of shared clonotypes between healthy human individuals. The germline V gene encodes CDR1 GTSNPN and CDR2 SVGIG (reference sequence). The CDR3 consists of 11 residues. Trimming took off 3 bases at V and 8 bases at J, with 10 bases between the two ends. The method was immunoSEQ multiplex PCR; TCRdb's version includes in-frame clones alone and lacks a portion of them. The sample yields about 490,000 clones, 76% seen once. The sample taken for sequencing was PBMCs. The chain employs TRBV30 and TRBJ1-2; D remains ambiguous. The sequence was collected from a woman aged 40 to 49 in good health. Some clones in this sample may be carry-over from other donors' samples. The CDR3 spells CAWRTASGYTF. Written as DNA, the CDR3 is TGTGCCTGGAGAACTGCGAGCGGCTACACCTTC.